Below are 12 T cell receptor beta chains sequenced from a single sample in a study of T cells after yellow fever vaccination. TCRdb independently ran MiXCR on the 5' RACE reads; one entry per CDR3 protein. The profile covers roughly 85,000 distinct CDR3 sequences, with less than 15% appearing a single time and just under 25% taken by the ten largest. The specimen comprised CD8+ T cells not binding an NS4B(214-222) dextramer, sorted from PBMCs, sampled approximately 22 days after the first yellow fever vaccination. The receptors derive from a man between 18 and 29 years old who received the YFV17D yellow fever vaccine.

This clonotype was picked up a small number of times. As DNA, the CDR3 is TGCAGCGCACAGGGCTTATCCTACGAGCAGTACTTC. Its translation: CSAQGLSYEQYF. The genes are TRBV29-1 and TRBJ2-7; D is perhaps TRBD1 (6 bases). CDR1 is SQVTM and CDR2 is ANQGSEA in the germline V gene. The CDR3 extends over 12 amino acids. The V end was cut by 7 bases, the J end by 1 base, with 11 bases between.

The V call is TRBV4-2, the J call TRBJ1-3, with 8 positions matching TRBD1. The germline V gene encodes CDR1 LGHNA and CDR2 YNFKEQ. V lost 2 bases, J lost 0 bases, and 3 bases stayed unmatched. This CDR3 has 16 amino acids. In DNA, the CDR3 is TGTGCCAGCAGCCAACTGGGACAGGTCTCTGGAAACACCATATATTTT. It is translated as CASSQLGQVSGNTIYF.

The chain is built from TRBV10-1 and TRBJ2-2, with D perhaps being TRBD1 or TRBD2 (5 bases each). The germline V gene encodes CDR1 WNHNN and CDR2 SYGVQD (reference sequence). The V end lost 6 bases, the J end lost 4 bases, and 12 bases lay between the germline ends. The CDR3 length is 14 residues. The CDR3 loop is CASSEGRITGELFF. CDR3 coding DNA: TGCGCCAGCAGCGAGGGACGGATCACCGGGGAGCTGTTTTTT.

The chain uses TRBV12-5 and TRBJ2-7; D possibly corresponds to TRBD2 (6 bases). This CDR3 has 12 residues. Germline V lookup: CDR1 LGHNT, CDR2 FRNRAP. The V and J ends lost 1 base and 6 bases respectively, with 7 bases between them. In DNA form, the CDR3 reads TGTGCTAGTGGTTTGGCTAGCGCCGAGCAGTACTTC. Translation: CASGLASAEQYF.

This clonotype was counted only a few times. V is TRBV27 and J is TRBJ2-5; 8 bases fit TRBD2. The CDR3 runs to 12 residues. Per the germline V gene, CDR1 is MNHEY and CDR2 is SMNVEV (reference sequence). Trimming removed 6 bases from V and 7 bases from J; junction bases left unmatched: 4. DNA of the CDR3: TGTGCCAGCAGCCTGGCGGGAGGGACCCAGTACTTC. This codes for CASSLAGGTQYF.

In this sample, this clonotype turned up a few times. The chain combines TRBV7-9 with TRBJ1-5; D is undetermined. From germline, CDR1 is SEHNR and CDR2 FQNEAQ (reference sequence). The CDR3 contains 13 residues. The germline V and J ends were trimmed by 5 bases and 0 bases, with 5 bases remaining between them. CDR3 DNA: TGTGCCAGCAGCATAAATAGCAATCAGCCCCAGCATTTT. Protein product: CASSINSNQPQHF.

This clonotype appeared a few times. Here the CDR3 DNA reads TGTGCCAGCAGCAAAAAGCCGGGACTAGCGGGGGTGGAGCAGTTCTTC. This gives the protein CASSKKPGLAGVEQFF. V and J are TRBV7-9 and TRBJ2-1; 14 nucleotides agree with TRBD2. Trimming cost V 5 bases and J 10 bases; bases outside gene matches: 10. Germline CDR1 reads SEHNR; CDR2 reads FQNEAQ (reference sequence). This CDR3 is built from 16 residues.

This clonotype was counted between two and nine times. The genes are TRBV7-3 and TRBJ2-1, with TRBD2 identical over 9 bases. Germline CDR1 is SGHTA and CDR2 is FQGTGA. With 1 base clipped from V and 2 bases from J, the junction kept 3 bases outside the gene matches. The CDR3 contains 16 residues. The CDR3 DNA reads TGTGCCAGCAGCTTAAAAGCGGGGGGACCCTACAATGAGCAGTTCTTC. Translation gives CASSLKAGGPYNEQFF.

The rearrangement uses TRBV12-3 or TRBV12-4 and TRBJ1-5; D possibly corresponds to TRBD1 (6 bases). The length of the CDR3 is 14 residues. V was clipped by 3 bases and J by 3 bases, with 9 bases between them. The CDR3 coding sequence is TGTGCCAGCAGTTTTGGACAGAACAATCAGCCCCAGCATTTT. As protein: CASSFGQNNQPQHF.

This clonotype has just a few counts. The gene calls are TRBV4-1 and TRBJ2-1; D possibly corresponds to TRBD1 (5 bases). The CDR3 covers 15 residues. Per germline, CDR1 MGHRA and CDR2 YSYEKL. V lost 6 bases to trimming and J lost 2 bases, with 14 bases between them. The CDR3 region is CASRETVSPYNEQFF. In DNA form, the CDR3 reads TGCGCCAGCAGAGAGACAGTATCACCCTACAATGAGCAGTTCTTC.

This clonotype was found many times. The chain uses TRBV5-1 and TRBJ1-1; perhaps TRBD1 as D (5 bases). The CDR3 is made up of 12 amino acids. V lost 4 bases and J lost 5, with 9 bases in between. Germline V CDR1 and CDR2: SGHRS, YFSETQ. The CDR3 protein is CASSQGSTEAFF. The CDR3 nucleotides read TGCGCCAGCAGCCAGGGAAGTACTGAAGCTTTCTTT.

The chain has TRBV28 and TRBJ2-2, with a possible D match to TRBD1 (6 bases). Germline values: CDR1 MDHEN, CDR2 SYDVKM. V was shortened by 5 bases and J by 3 bases, with 13 bases between the two germline ends. There are 15 residues in the CDR3. CDR3: CASSTGTRYTGELFF. The CDR3 coding sequence is TGTGCCAGCAGTACCGGGACACGTTACACCGGGGAGCTGTTTTTT.